A selection of T cell receptor beta chains follows, all from one sample in a study of CD8+CD57+ T cells in acquired aplastic anemia. TCRdb reprocessed the reads with MiXCR, giving one entry per CDR3 protein. This sample has some 180,000 distinct CDR3 sequences, with nearly 65% found just once. Sequencing used sorted CD4+, CD8+, or CD8+CD57+ T cells (not recorded which) from PBMCs. These receptors all come from a human donor with aplastic anemia. Each CDR3 is given with its conserved first and last residue. A D gene is named only where the DNA matches it firmly. Expanded clones get a size class; other rows say once, few or many, or leave the size out.

J: TRBJ2-3; V: TRBV7-6; D: TRBD2; size: many; DNA: TGTGCCAGCAGCTTAGCCGGGGGGGCTACAGATACGCAGTATTTT; CDR3: CASSLAGGATDTQYF
J: TRBJ2-3; V: TRBV12-3/TRBV12-4; D: TRBD1; size: NA; DNA: TGTGCCAGCAGTTTAGAGGGTGGACAGGGGGCAAGAGGCAATACAGATACGCAGTATTTT; CDR3: CASSLEGGQGARGNTDTQYF
J: TRBJ1-2; V: TRBV9; D: NA; size: NA; DNA: TGTGCCAGCAGCGGTGGGTCGGGCTATGGCTACACCTTC; CDR3: CASSGGSGYGYTF
J: TRBJ2-1; V: TRBV19; D: NA; size: NA; DNA: TGTGCCAGTAGTGGTTTGCGGGCGCAGTTCTTC; CDR3: CASSGLRAQFF
J: TRBJ2-2; V: TRBV4-1; D: TRBD2; size: few; DNA: TGCGCCAGCAGCCAAAGCTCGGGGGGGCCGAACACCGGGGAGCTGTTTTTT; CDR3: CASSQSSGGPNTGELFF
J: TRBJ1-5; V: TRBV9; D: NA; size: NA; DNA: TGTGCCAGCAGCGTAGGGATTCGGGGCAATCAGCCCCAGCATTTT; CDR3: CASSVGIRGNQPQHF
J: TRBJ2-7; V: TRBV20-1; D: NA; size: NA; DNA: TGCAGTGCTAGTGGGAACAGGGACACCTACGAGCAGTACTTC; CDR3: CSASGNRDTYEQYF
J: TRBJ1-6; V: TRBV7-9; D: NA; size: once; DNA: TGTGCCAGCAGCTGGACCGGGCCACCTAATTCACCCCTCCACTTT; CDR3: CASSWTGPPNSPLHF
J: TRBJ2-3; V: TRBV12-3/TRBV12-4; D: TRBD2; size: many; DNA: TGTGCCAGCAGTCACACCTCGGCTAGCGGTAGGACAGATACGCAGTATTTT; CDR3: CASSHTSASGRTDTQYF
J: TRBJ1-2; V: TRBV5-1; D: NA; size: many; DNA: TGCGCCAGCAGCTTGGCCACGGGGGACCTAGGGGGCTACACCTTC; CDR3: CASSLATGDLGGYTF
J: TRBJ2-7; V: TRBV4-1; D: NA; size: NA; DNA: TGCGCCAGCAGCCAAGAATTCGGGGGCCGGTACGAGCAGTACTTC; CDR3: CASSQEFGGRYEQYF
J: TRBJ1-5; V: TRBV19; D: NA; size: many; DNA: TGTGCCAGTAGTATCAAGCTAGGGGGGACCAATCAGCCCCAGCATTTT; CDR3: CASSIKLGGTNQPQHF
J: TRBJ1-1; V: TRBV19; D: NA; size: NA; DNA: TGTGCCAGTACAGGGCCGACAGGCGGGCCGAACACTGAAGCTTTCTTT; CDR3: CASTGPTGGPNTEAFF
J: TRBJ2-3; V: TRBV6-4; D: TRBD1; size: many; DNA: TGTGCCAGCAGTGACTCGCCTGGGACAGCAGATACGCAGTATTTT; CDR3: CASSDSPGTADTQYF
J: TRBJ2-7; V: TRBV10-2; D: TRBD2; size: NA; DNA: TGCGCCAGCAGAGGACTAGCGAGCGACGAGCAGTACTTC; CDR3: CASRGLASDEQYF
J: TRBJ2-2; V: TRBV10-3; D: TRBD2; size: NA; DNA: TGTGCCATCAGTGCGACAGGCTACCGACTAGCGGGAGCCGGGGAGCTGTTTTTT; CDR3: CAISATGYRLAGAGELFF
J: TRBJ2-1; V: TRBV24-1; D: TRBD2; size: few; DNA: TGTGCCACCAGTTTGAAGCGGGGGGGCACTGAGCAGTTCTTC; CDR3: CATSLKRGGTEQFF
J: TRBJ2-3; V: TRBV9; D: TRBD2; size: once; DNA: TGTGCCAGCAGCCTCCGCCCCCAGACTAGCGGGGCAGATACGCAGTATTTT; CDR3: CASSLRPQTSGADTQYF
J: TRBJ1-5; V: TRBV18; D: TRBD1; size: NA; DNA: TGTGCCAGCTCCCTTGCAGGGGGAAGCAATCAGCCCCAGCATTTT; CDR3: CASSLAGGSNQPQHF
J: TRBJ1-1; V: TRBV24-1; D: NA; size: many; DNA: TGTGCCACCGGGCAGGGGACTGAAGCTTTCTTT; CDR3: CATGQGTEAFF
J: TRBJ1-2; V: TRBV10-3; D: TRBD1; size: NA; DNA: TGTGCCAGCACCGTGGTGAGGACAGGGGGCGATGGCTACACCTTC; CDR3: CASTVVRTGGDGYTF
J: TRBJ2-6; V: TRBV7-2; D: TRBD1; size: NA; DNA: TGTGCCAGCAGCTTACAGGGGGCGACTGGGGCCAACGTCCTGACTTTC; CDR3: CASSLQGATGANVLTF
J: TRBJ1-4; V: TRBV7-2; D: NA; size: NA; DNA: TGTGCCAGCAGCTCACTGACGGTAAATGAAAAACTGTTTTTT; CDR3: CASSSLTVNEKLFF
J: TRBJ1-2; V: TRBV4-1; D: NA; size: many; DNA: TGCGCCAGCAGCCAAGCCCACGGAGTAGCTAACTATGGCTACACCTTC; CDR3: CASSQAHGVANYGYTF
J: TRBJ1-1; V: TRBV12-3/TRBV12-4; D: NA; size: few; DNA: TGTGCTAGTGGTAACACAGGCAACACTGAAGCTTTCTTT; CDR3: CASGNTGNTEAFF
J: TRBJ1-5; V: TRBV6-5; D: NA; size: many; DNA: TGTGCCAGCAGCCAGGTCTATAGCAATCAGCCCCAGCATTTT; CDR3: CASSQVYSNQPQHF
J: TRBJ2-2; V: TRBV9; D: TRBD2; size: NA; DNA: TGTGCCAGCAGCGTACTACTAGCGGGGAACACCGGGGAGCTGTTTTTT; CDR3: CASSVLLAGNTGELFF
J: TRBJ2-7; V: TRBV2; D: TRBD1; size: NA; DNA: TGTGCCAGCAGCTCGACAGGGGCGAGCTCCTACGAGCAGTACTTC; CDR3: CASSSTGASSYEQYF
J: TRBJ2-1; V: TRBV15; D: TRBD1; size: NA; DNA: TGTGCCACCAGCAGAGGGACAGGGGCCTACAATGAGCAGTTCTTC; CDR3: CATSRGTGAYNEQFF
J: TRBJ1-5; V: TRBV7-2; D: TRBD1; size: few; DNA: TGTGCCAGCAGCCTCAGACAGGGTCGCAATCAGCCCCAGCATTTT; CDR3: CASSLRQGRNQPQHF
J: TRBJ1-4; V: TRBV12-3/TRBV12-4; D: TRBD1; size: many; DNA: TGTGCCAGCAGTGCCACAGGGGGACCTAATGAAAAACTGTTTTTT; CDR3: CASSATGGPNEKLFF
J: TRBJ1-6; V: TRBV7-9; D: NA; size: NA; DNA: TGTGCCAGCAGTTCCCCAGGGGTGTCACCCCTCCACTTT; CDR3: CASSSPGVSPLHF
J: TRBJ2-7; V: TRBV5-6; D: TRBD1; size: NA; DNA: TGTGCCAGCAGCTTGGATTTGGGGACAGCCGAGCAGTACTTC; CDR3: CASSLDLGTAEQYF
J: TRBJ2-1; V: TRBV7-2; D: TRBD2; size: NA; DNA: TGTGCCAGAAGCTTAGTAGCGGGAGGGTCTAATGAGCAGTTCTTC; CDR3: CARSLVAGGSNEQFF
J: TRBJ2-3; V: TRBV7-9; D: TRBD1; size: NA; DNA: TGTGCCAGCAGCACACGCGACAGGGTGGCAGATACGCAGTATTTT; CDR3: CASSTRDRVADTQYF
J: TRBJ2-4; V: TRBV27; D: NA; size: NA; DNA: TGTGCCAGCAGTTTATCTAGGGCCAAAAACATTCAGTACTTC; CDR3: CASSLSRAKNIQYF
J: TRBJ2-3; V: TRBV19; D: NA; size: few; DNA: TGTGCCAGTAGTAGAACTCCAGATACGCAGTATTTT; CDR3: CASSRTPDTQYF
J: TRBJ2-5; V: TRBV5-6; D: NA; size: many; DNA: TGTGCCAGCAGCTTGTGGGGCCCGGAGACCCAGTACTTC; CDR3: CASSLWGPETQYF
J: TRBJ1-4; V: TRBV27; D: NA; size: few; DNA: TGTGCCAGCAGTTTAAAGAGTGTTGAAAAACTGTTTTTT; CDR3: CASSLKSVEKLFF
J: TRBJ1-5; V: TRBV7-8; D: NA; size: NA; DNA: TGTGCCAGCAGCTCGGACGGCGGTAGCAGCAATCAGCCCCAGCATTTT; CDR3: CASSSDGGSSNQPQHF
J: TRBJ1-4; V: TRBV19; D: NA; size: NA; DNA: TGTGCCAGTAGTATAGATCTATTTGGCAGGGTGGCAACTAATGAAAAACTGTTTTTT; CDR3: CASSIDLFGRVATNEKLFF
J: TRBJ1-5; V: TRBV10-3; D: TRBD1; size: NA; DNA: TGTGCCACGACCCAGGGGGCGGATCAGCCCCAGCATTTT; CDR3: CATTQGADQPQHF
J: TRBJ2-7; V: TRBV9; D: NA; size: NA; DNA: TGTGCCAGCAGCGTAGTTATTTCGGCCTGGAGACGCGAGCAGTACTTC; CDR3: CASSVVISAWRREQYF
J: TRBJ2-7; V: TRBV20-1; D: TRBD2; size: many; DNA: TGCAGTGCTAGGGACGCGGGACTAGCGGGGGCCCAGTACTTC; CDR3: CSARDAGLAGAQYF
J: TRBJ2-1; V: TRBV10-3; D: TRBD2; size: NA; DNA: TGTGCCATCAGCCCGGGGACTAGCGGGGGGAAAAATGAGCAGTTCTTC; CDR3: CAISPGTSGGKNEQFF
J: TRBJ2-7; V: TRBV6-1; D: TRBD2; size: NA; DNA: TGTGCCAGCACGGAGCGGGAGGCCTCCTACGAGCAGTACTTC; CDR3: CASTEREASYEQYF
J: TRBJ2-7; V: TRBV12-3/TRBV12-4; D: NA; size: NA; DNA: TGTGCCAGCAGCCGATTCGCCGAGCAGTACTTC; CDR3: CASSRFAEQYF
J: TRBJ1-1; V: TRBV7-6; D: NA; size: NA; DNA: TGTGCCAGCAGCTTACTCGACGCTGAAGCTTTCTTT; CDR3: CASSLLDAEAFF